This T cell receptor (beta chain) was sequenced during a study of T-cell memory formation after mild COVID-19. Study background: Largely donor-specific TCR clusters were found.

This CDR3 is 15 amino acids long. Germline CDR1 is SGHTA and CDR2 is FQGNSA. Trimming took 1 base from V and 10 from J, leaving 17 bases between them. Regarding the study as a whole: Among contracting clones, CD4+ were mainly CM/EM and CD8+ enriched in EMRA. Some responding clones appeared in pre-infection memory, suggesting cross-reactive memory joined. A second wave of clones peaked on day 37, and their SARS-CoV-2 specificity went unconfirmed.

This clonotype was picked up a small number of times. Its antigen is still unknown. TCRdb called the 5' RACE reads again in MiXCR, with one record for every CDR3 protein. The table lists about 560,000 distinct CDR3 sequences, 20% to 25% of them singletons. This clonotype was obtained from an adult woman who had mild COVID-19 (a few samples of this study predate the infection). Cell type and time point are not known. The chain uses TRBV7-2 and TRBJ2-1, with D tentatively TRBD1 (6 bases). Sequencing was done on a sample of PBMCs or a T cell subset sorted from them (not recorded which). The DNA of the CDR3 is TGTGCCAGCAGCTTAGTGGTGGCAGGGGCAGGGGAGCAGTTCTTC. It is translated as CASSLVVAGAGEQFF.